Shown below are 8 T cell receptor beta chains from a single sample sequenced in a study of metastatic and nonmetastatic thyroid tumors (dated by TCRdb to the early 2020s). No patient had received any treatment before thyroid surgery. The library was built by means of PCR. For sequencing, an Illumina HiSeq 4000 was employed. TCRdb trimmed public reads at Q25 via fastp, called clones via MiXCR and kept in-frame beta chains. The sample records tens of thousands of clones, 15% of which are singletons. The top ten clones comprise roughly 4% of the sample. The material sequenced was blood. The receptors here all came from a female donor with papillary thyroid cancer or a benign thyroid nodule (not recorded which). Some clones in this sample may be carry-over from other donors' samples.

The table lists this clone with many counts. CDR3 sequence (DNA): TGTGCCACAAGGACAGGGAGTGTCAATCAGCCCCAGCATTTT. Amino acids: CATRTGSVNQPQHF. The V and J genes are TRBV27 and TRBJ1-5, with 8 nucleotides matching TRBD1. The V and J ends lost 10 bases and 3 bases, in that order; junction bases with no gene match: 8. Germline CDR1 is MNHEY and CDR2 is SMNVEV (reference sequence). The length of the CDR3 is 14 residues.

V usage is TRBV11-3 and J usage is TRBJ2-7; D is unclear. Germline V gene data show CDR1 as SGHNT and CDR2 as YENEEA. The CDR3 is made up of 12 amino acids. V dropped 5 bases and J dropped 6 bases, with 11 bases sitting between them. CDR3 protein: CASSHGIVEQYF. CDR3 nucleotides: TGTGCCAGCAGCCATGGAATCGTCGAGCAGTACTTC. The complete variable domain, with remaining parts taken from reference TRBV11-3 and TRBJ2-7, reads EAGVVQSPRYKIIEKKQPVAFWCNPISGHNTLYWYLQNLGQGPELLIRYENEEAVDDSQLPKDRFSAERLKGVDSTLKIQPAELGDSAVYLCASSHGIVEQYFGPGTRLTVT.

To note about this clone: This clone may be a read error of a much larger clone one base away. This specimen includes other DNA sequences encoding the same CDR3. The chain couples TRBV7-9 to TRBJ1-2; D is perhaps TRBD1 (6 bases). This CDR3 is built from 15 residues. The germline gives CDR1 SEHNR, CDR2 FQNEAQ (reference sequence). The CDR3 sequence is CASSPLGQLNYGYTF. CDR3 coding DNA: TGTGCCAGCAGCCCCCTCGGACAGCTTAACTATGGCTACACATTC.

The table lists this clone with a few counts. The junction departs from the called germline gene at one end, perhaps through a read error. The rearrangement links TRBV27 to TRBJ1-5; weak D call: TRBD1 (6 bases). The V gene's germline CDR1 is MNHEY and CDR2 SMNVEV (reference sequence). The CDR3 runs 15 residues. CDR3 sequence (DNA): TGTGCCAGCAGTGCGCAGGGGATCAGCAATAAGCCCCAGCATTTT. Translation gives CASSAQGISNKPQHF.

V and J are TRBV24-1 and TRBJ2-3; 9 bases match TRBD2. The junction had 8 bases not matched to a gene; V was cut back by 7 bases and J by 1 base. This CDR3 has 16 amino acids. CDR1 and CDR2 (germline): KGHDR, SFDVKD. In DNA form, the CDR3 reads TGTGCCACCAGCCTAGCGGGATCCCCAGGCACAGATACGCAGTATTTT. Translated: CATSLAGSPGTDTQYF.

The J gene is TRBJ1-4, the V gene TRBV6-5; D not resolved. The CDR3 contains 13 residues. V gave up 6 bases and J gave up 0 bases, with 5 bases separating them. Germline lookup yields CDR1 MNHEY and CDR2 SVGAGI. The CDR3 nucleotides read TGTGCCAGCAGGACAACAACTAATGAAAAACTGTTTTTT. It translates to CASRTTTNEKLFF.

This clone occurred many times. The rearrangement joins TRBV6-1 to TRBJ1-1; D remains unclear. This CDR3 is built from 13 residues. Trimming removed 6 bases at V and 5 bases at J, with 13 bases between. The germline CDR1 and CDR2 sequences are MNHNS and SASEGT. The CDR3 bases are TGTGCCAGCAGCCCCCTGGAGGGTACTGAAGCTTTCTTT. Its protein product is CASSPLEGTEAFF.

In this sample, this clone turned up a few times. The chain's CDR3 is CASSPRTWAINQPQHF. The DNA for the CDR3 is TGTGCCAGCAGTCCCCGGACATGGGCCATCAATCAGCCCCAGCATTTT. V gene TRBV6-1 combines with J gene TRBJ1-5, with TRBD1 as a possible D gene (5 bases). The CDR3 consists of 16 residues. Germline V gene lookup returns CDR1 MNHNS and CDR2 SASEGT. The V and J ends lost 5 bases and 3 bases respectively, with 17 bases between them.